This TCR beta chain was profiled in a study of blood T cell repertoires in COVID-19. In the study overall: The United States, Italy and Spain supplied acute and convalescent COVID-19 samples.

Only in-frame clones appear in the TCRdb table, and some are missing; sequencing was by immunoSEQ multiplex PCR. The data hold 350,000 to 400,000 clones, with around 87% observed a single time. Participants had their cohort set by participant-reported clinical history. The TCR originated in a man aged 40-55 years in a cohort exposed to, infected with or recovered from COVID-19 (not recorded which). Material: PBMCs or T cells enriched from blood (not recorded which).

CDR3 residues: CASSTGTSKYEQYF. The CDR3 DNA follows: TGTGCCAGCAGTACCGGGACTAGCAAATACGAGCAGTACTTC. The rearrangement uses TRBV5-4 and TRBJ2-7; 9 bases line up with TRBD2. Looked up from germline, CDR1 is SGHNT and CDR2 is YYREEE (reference sequence). V dropped 5 bases and J dropped 4; count of bases not matched to a gene: 7. This CDR3 spans 14 amino acids.